The rows below give T cell receptor beta chains drawn from one sample of a study of OX40 agonist ivuxolimab in advanced cancers. The assay was immunoSEQ multiplex PCR, and TCRdb's table has in-frame clones only and misses some. The table lists approximately 80,000 clones, 75% to 95% of them singletons. The source was CD4+ or CD8+ T cells sorted from blood, collected in a trial of the OX40 agonist ivuxolimab. The origin of the receptors is an adult with an advanced solid tumor such as melanoma, head and neck, liver or kidney cancer. Both conserved end residues are part of each CDR3. The D gene is left open where the match is weak. Only part of the rows carry a size: once, few, many, or a class if the clone is expanded.

J gene: TRBJ2-4
D gene: TRBD1
clone size: .
V gene: TRBV28
CDR3 DNA: TGTGCCAGCAACCTCAGGGGGCGGGCCAAAAACATTCAGTACTTC
CDR3 protein: CASNLRGRAKNIQYF

J gene: TRBJ1-1
D gene: .
clone size: .
V gene: TRBV6-6
CDR3 DNA: TGTGCCAGTCGCAAACAGGGACCGAACACTGAAGCTTTCTTT
CDR3 protein: CASRKQGPNTEAFF

J gene: TRBJ1-1
D gene: TRBD1
clone size: .
V gene: TRBV11-2
CDR3 DNA: TGTGCCAGCAGCACCTGGACAGGGGGCCACGCTTTCTTT
CDR3 protein: CASSTWTGGHAFF

J gene: TRBJ2-1
D gene: TRBD1
clone size: .
V gene: TRBV18
CDR3 DNA: TGTGCCAGCTCACCCAAAGGGACAGCGGAGCAGTTCTTC
CDR3 protein: CASSPKGTAEQFF

J gene: TRBJ1-4
D gene: TRBD1
clone size: .
V gene: TRBV28
CDR3 DNA: TGTGCCAGCAGACCGGGACAGGGGTTAAATGAAAAACTGTTTTTT
CDR3 protein: CASRPGQGLNEKLFF

J gene: TRBJ2-7
D gene: .
clone size: once
V gene: TRBV28
CDR3 DNA: TGTGCCAGCAGTCCCCTTGATCGGCATTCCGACGAGCAGTACTTC
CDR3 protein: CASSPLDRHSDEQYF

J gene: TRBJ1-5
D gene: .
clone size: .
V gene: TRBV10-1
CDR3 DNA: TGCGCCAGCAGCAAACTACAGCTTTGGTTAGGTCAGCCCCAGCATTTT
CDR3 protein: CASSKLQLWLGQPQHF

J gene: TRBJ2-1
D gene: TRBD2
clone size: .
V gene: TRBV9
CDR3 DNA: TGTGCCAGCAGCGCGGATCCGGGAGGTGGTGAGCAGTTCTTC
CDR3 protein: CASSADPGGGEQFF

J gene: TRBJ2-3
D gene: TRBD2
clone size: .
V gene: TRBV4-2
CDR3 DNA: TGTGCCAGCAGCCAAGATTCCCTAGCGGGGAGTAGCACAGATACGCAGTATTTT
CDR3 protein: CASSQDSLAGSSTDTQYF

J gene: TRBJ2-7
D gene: .
clone size: .
V gene: TRBV28
CDR3 DNA: TGTGCCAGCAAGATAGGGATGGGATACGAGCAGTACTTC
CDR3 protein: CASKIGMGYEQYF

J gene: TRBJ2-6
D gene: .
clone size: once
V gene: TRBV9
CDR3 DNA: TGTGCCAGCACTCCGGTCAAACAAAGTCGGGCCAACGTCCTGACTTTC
CDR3 protein: CASTPVKQSRANVLTF

J gene: TRBJ2-3
D gene: TRBD2
clone size: .
V gene: TRBV4-1
CDR3 DNA: TGCGCCAGCAGCCAAGATCCTAGCGGGAGAGGAACAGATACGCAGTATTTT
CDR3 protein: CASSQDPSGRGTDTQYF

J gene: TRBJ2-3
D gene: TRBD1
clone size: .
V gene: TRBV28
CDR3 DNA: TGTGCCAGCAGGACGGGACAGAACACAGATACGCAGTATTTT
CDR3 protein: CASRTGQNTDTQYF

J gene: TRBJ2-1
D gene: TRBD2
clone size: .
V gene: TRBV11-2
CDR3 DNA: TGTGCCAGCAGCCTAACCGGGACTAGAATAGACAATGAGCAGTTCTTC
CDR3 protein: CASSLTGTRIDNEQFF

J gene: TRBJ2-2
D gene: TRBD2
clone size: .
V gene: TRBV19
CDR3 DNA: TGTGCCAGTAGCCAAATAGCGGGACGCACCGGGGAGCTGTTTTTT
CDR3 protein: CASSQIAGRTGELFF

J gene: TRBJ1-2
D gene: .
clone size: .
V gene: TRBV2
CDR3 DNA: TGTGCCAGCAGGATCTATGGCTATGGCTACACCTTC
CDR3 protein: CASRIYGYGYTF

J gene: TRBJ2-6
D gene: .
clone size: .
V gene: TRBV4-1
CDR3 DNA: TGCGCCAGCAGCCAACTGGGGGGACTCCCCGGGGCCAACGTCCTGACTTTC
CDR3 protein: CASSQLGGLPGANVLTF

J gene: TRBJ2-5
D gene: .
clone size: .
V gene: TRBV27
CDR3 DNA: TGTGCCAGCAGTTTAGGGTCTGGGCAGCCACAAGAGACCCAGTACTTC
CDR3 protein: CASSLGSGQPQETQYF

J gene: TRBJ1-1
D gene: .
clone size: once
V gene: TRBV25-1
CDR3 DNA: TGTGCCAGCAGTGAGTCCGGGATAAAGGAAGCTTTCTTT
CDR3 protein: CASSESGIKEAFF

J gene: TRBJ2-7
D gene: TRBD2
clone size: .
V gene: TRBV10-1
CDR3 DNA: TGCGCCAGCAGTGAACTAGCGTCCAACGAGCAGTACTTC
CDR3 protein: CASSELASNEQYF

J gene: TRBJ2-5
D gene: .
clone size: .
V gene: TRBV2
CDR3 DNA: TGTGCCAGCAGTGAAGCAGGTCGGGGGACCCAGTACTTC
CDR3 protein: CASSEAGRGTQYF

J gene: TRBJ1-5
D gene: TRBD1
clone size: .
V gene: TRBV6-1
CDR3 DNA: TGTGCCAGCAGGAAGGGACAGGGCACCGATCAGCCCCAGCATTTT
CDR3 protein: CASRKGQGTDQPQHF

J gene: TRBJ1-5
D gene: .
clone size: once
V gene: TRBV5-6
CDR3 DNA: TGTGCCAGCAGCGGCGGGGGCACTAGCAATCAGCCCCAGCATTTT
CDR3 protein: CASSGGGTSNQPQHF

J gene: TRBJ2-7
D gene: TRBD2
clone size: .
V gene: TRBV6-4
CDR3 DNA: TGTGCCAGCAGTGAGGGACTAGCTCCCTACGAGCAGTACTTC
CDR3 protein: CASSEGLAPYEQYF

J gene: TRBJ1-2
D gene: TRBD1
clone size: .
V gene: TRBV6-6
CDR3 DNA: TGTGCCAGCAGTTACAAAGGGGGCCTGGACTATGGCTACACCTTC
CDR3 protein: CASSYKGGLDYGYTF

J gene: TRBJ2-1
D gene: .
clone size: .
V gene: TRBV5-1
CDR3 DNA: TGCGCCAGCAGCTTGGTTCCCCGGCAGGGATACAATGAGCAGTTCTTC
CDR3 protein: CASSLVPRQGYNEQFF

J gene: TRBJ2-5
D gene: .
clone size: .
V gene: TRBV9
CDR3 DNA: TGTGCCAGCAGCGTAGTACTCAATGGACGGGAGACCCAGTACTTC
CDR3 protein: CASSVVLNGRETQYF

J gene: TRBJ1-5
D gene: .
clone size: .
V gene: TRBV19
CDR3 DNA: TGTGCCAGTAGTAGAACAGGGCCCCCGCATCAGCCCCAGCATTTT
CDR3 protein: CASSRTGPPHQPQHF

J gene: TRBJ2-6
D gene: .
clone size: .
V gene: TRBV19
CDR3 DNA: TGTGCCAGTAGTATCCCGCCCAAACTCCTCTCTGGGGCCAACGTCCTGACTTTC
CDR3 protein: CASSIPPKLLSGANVLTF

J gene: TRBJ2-1
D gene: .
clone size: .
V gene: TRBV4-2
CDR3 DNA: TGTGCCAGCAGCCAGGCCGGACTAACCGAAGGGAATGAGCAGTTCTTC
CDR3 protein: CASSQAGLTEGNEQFF